This T cell receptor (beta chain) was recorded in a study of preoperative IRX-2 immunotherapy in early breast cancer. This CDR3 comprises 16 residues. Trimming took 2 bases from V and 6 from J; bases not matched to a gene: 7. In germline, CDR1 is SGHRS, CDR2 YFSETQ. This table comes from immunoSEQ multiplex PCR, and its TCRdb copy is limited to in-frame clones, with some not included. The sample contains about 42,000 clones, 70% to 85% of which appear only once. Treatment of the sample: preoperative locoregional IRX-2 cytokine immunotherapy. Preoperative locoregional IRX-2 cytokine immunotherapy was tested in the phase Ib source study.

The gene calls are TRBV5-1 and TRBJ2-1, with 11 bases identical to TRBD2. The sample here was tumor tissue, taken after IRX-2 immunotherapy. This TCR was recovered from a human donor with breast cancer. Here the CDR3 DNA reads TGCGCCAGCAGCTTATCACTAGCGGGAGCAGGCAATGAGCAGTTCTTC. Translation gives CASSLSLAGAGNEQFF.